A single sample gave rise to the 20 T cell receptor beta chains below, sequenced in a study of preoperative IRX-2 immunotherapy in early breast cancer. Profiling relied on immunoSEQ multiplex PCR, and the TCRdb table lists in-frame clones only, not all of them. The sample consists of roughly 25,000 clones, 78% of them appearing once. Specified treatment: preoperative locoregional IRX-2 cytokine immunotherapy. Sequencing was performed on lymph node tissue, taken before IRX-2 immunotherapy. These receptors all come from a human donor with breast cancer.

The chain couples TRBV6-8 to TRBJ2-1, with D unresolved. This CDR3 contains 12 residues. Deletions cut 5 bases from V and 8 bases from J, with 10 bases between. Germline V CDR1 and CDR2: MNHGY, SAAAGT. The CDR3 here is CASSPLGDEQFF. CDR3 bases: TGTGCCAGCAGTCCGCTCGGAGATGAGCAGTTCTTC.

V is TRBV11-3 and J is TRBJ1-1; D remains unclear. Germline assignment: CDR1 SGHNT and CDR2 YENEEA. V lost 4 bases, J lost 4 bases, and 16 bases lay in between. CDR3 size: 15 residues. CDR3 loop: CASSSSLGMGTEAFF. For the CDR3, the DNA is TGTGCCAGCAGCTCTTCCTTGGGTATGGGCACTGAAGCTTTCTTT.

This clone was seen only once. V usage is TRBV19 and J usage is TRBJ1-1; perhaps TRBD1 as D (6 bases). CDR3 length: 18 amino acids. The V end lost 3 bases, the J end lost 1 base, and 21 bases lay between the germline ends. Germline assignment: CDR1 LNHDA and CDR2 SQIVND (reference sequence). The CDR3 loop reads CASSIRGRQGLTNTEAFF. In DNA, the CDR3 is TGTGCCAGTAGTATCCGGGGRAGGCAGGGGTTAACGAACACTGAAGCTTTCTTT.

This clone was seen more than once but under ten times. CDR3 loop: CASRRTGPNTEAFF. CDR3 sequence (DNA): TGTGCCAGCAGGAGGACAGGGCCGAACACTGAAGCTTTCTTT. The chain uses TRBV6-8 and TRBJ1-1; 8 positions agree with TRBD1. The CDR3 consists of 14 residues. The ends lost 6 bases at V and 1 base at J; junction bases unmatched: 4. Germline V lookup: CDR1 MNHGY, CDR2 SAAAGT.

This clone was counted a single time. This chain links TRBV6-8 with TRBJ2-2; D not certain. V gave up 2 bases and J gave up 1 base, with 11 bases separating them. The germline gives CDR1 MNHGY, CDR2 SAAAGT. The CDR3 has 16 amino acids. The CDR3 bases are TGTGCCAGCAGTTACAGGGTCAGGTTGAACACCGGGGAGCTGTTTTTT. Translation gives CASSYRVRLNTGELFF.

This clone was observed a few times. The chain carries TRBV6-8 and TRBJ1-3; no reliable D call. V was clipped by 0 bases and J by 2 bases, with 11 bases between them. From germline, CDR1 is MNHGY and CDR2 SAAAGT. The CDR3 is 16 amino acids. CDR3 in DNA: TGTGCCAGCAGTTACTCGCCCAACCCGGCTGGAAACACCATATATTTT. It is translated as CASSYSPNPAGNTIYF.

This chain links TRBV15 with TRBJ1-5; D ambiguous. Trimming cost V 5 bases and J 1 base, with 18 bases left between them. CDR1 LNHNV and CDR2 YYDKDF come from the germline V gene (reference sequence). The CDR3 has 17 amino acids. In nucleotides, the CDR3 is TGTGCCACCAGCCCCAAGGTAGTAGGAGTGAGCAATCAGCCCCAGCATTTT. This codes for CATSPKVVGVSNQPQHF.

J is TRBJ1-2 and V is TRBV14, with D possibly being TRBD1 (5 bases). The CDR3 spans 14 residues. V lost 0 bases, J lost 8 bases, and 13 bases lay in between. CDR1 and CDR2 from the germline V gene are SGHDN and FVKESK. The CDR3 nucleotides read TGTGCCAGCAGCCAAGATCGGCAGGGCTGGGGCTACACCTTC. It is translated as CASSQDRQGWGYTF. The full variable domain, completed using reference TRBV14 and TRBJ1-2, is EAGVTQFPSHSVIEKGQTVTLRCDPISGHDNLYWYRRVMGKEIKFLLHFVKESKQDESGMPNNRFLAERTGGTYSTLKVQPAELEDSGVYFCASSQDRQGWGYTFGSGTRLTVV.

The V and J genes are TRBV7-6 and TRBJ1-2; possible D gene TRBD1, 6 bases. There are 14 residues in the CDR3. CDR1 is SGHVS and CDR2 is FNYEAQ in the germline V gene. V lost 5 bases and J 1 base, leaving 11 bases between the germline ends. In nucleotides, the CDR3 is TGTGCCAGCAGCCGCGGACAGTATAACTATGGCTACACCTTC. Its translation is CASSRGQYNYGYTF. Full variable domain (outside the CDR3, taken from reference TRBV7-6 and TRBJ1-2): GAGVSQSPRYKVTKRGQDVALRCDPISGHVSLYWYRQALGQGPEFLTYFNYEAQQDKSGLPNDRFSAERPEGSISTLTIQRTEQRDSAMYRCASSRGQYNYGYTFGSGTRLTVV.

The V call is TRBV28, the J call TRBJ1-2; 11 bases are a match to TRBD1. Germline V lookup: CDR1 MDHEN, CDR2 SYDVKM. CDR3 length: 15 amino acids. V gave up 5 bases and J gave up 4 bases; unmatched junction bases: 6. CDR3 in DNA: TGTGCCAGCAGTCCAGGACAGGGGGCTACCTATGGCTACACCTTC. It encodes CASSPGQGATYGYTF.

The chain uses TRBV12-5 and TRBJ1-3; D might be TRBD1 (5 bases). The CDR3 consists of 14 residues. Germline V lookup: CDR1 LGHNT, CDR2 FRNRAP. CDR3 coding DNA: TGTGCCAGCCTCCTGGGGGATTTCGGAAACACCATATATTTT. Protein sequence: CASLLGDFGNTIYF.

This clone has a handful of counts. An uncertain or unread base leads to its residue being written X. The chain links TRBV6-8 to TRBJ1-5; TRBD1 is a possible D gene (6 bases). V lost 5 bases, J lost 0 bases, and 8 bases lay in between. The CDR3 sequence is 14 residues long. Germline values: CDR1 MNHGY, CDR2 SAAAGT. The CDR3: CASSXRDSNQPQHF. CDR3 bases: TGTGCCAGCAGTWACAGGGATAGCAATCAGCCCCAGCATTTT.

The chain joins TRBV6-8 to TRBJ2-7; D might be TRBD2 (6 bases). The V gene lost 4 bases and the J gene lost 1 base, with 17 bases spanning the gap. Germline V gene lookup returns CDR1 MNHGY and CDR2 SAAAGT. The CDR3 sequence is 16 residues long. The CDR3 nucleotides read TGTGCCAGCAGTTGGGCGGGGAGGTCAGGATCCTACGAGCAGTACTTC. Its translation: CASSWAGRSGSYEQYF.

J is TRBJ1-5 and V is TRBV19, with TRBD1 matching over 7 bases. Germline CDR1 LNHDA, CDR2 SQIVND (reference sequence). CDR3 size: 15 residues. After removal of 8 bases from V and 4 bases from J, the junction contained 11 bases not matched to a gene. The CDR3 nucleotides read TGTGCCAGTGCCCGGACAGGTAGCGAGAATCAGCCCCAGCATTTT. Translated: CASARTGSENQPQHF.

Turning to this clone: At one boundary the junction diverges from the germline segment, which might be a read error. V is TRBV6-8 and J is TRBJ1-5; tentative D call: TRBD1 (5 bases). The CDR3 is 14 residues long. Germline CDR1 and CDR2: MNHGY and SAAAGT. Written as DNA, the CDR3 is TGTGCCATCAGTACTGACGGACACAATCAGCCCCAGCATTTT. Protein product: CAISTDGHNQPQHF.

This sequence joins TRBV6-8 and TRBJ1-3, with TRBD1 identical over 9 bases. From germline, CDR1 is MNHGY and CDR2 SAAAGT. V lost 6 bases to trimming and J lost 0 bases; unmatched junction nucleotides: 6. The CDR3 extends over 16 amino acids. CDR3 protein: CASSTQGASSGNTIYF. CDR3 coding DNA: TGTGCCAGCAGCACACAGGGGGCAAGCTCTGGAAACACCATATATTTT.

The chain joins TRBV14 to TRBJ2-2, with 7 bases identical to TRBD1. J was trimmed by 0 bases and V by 4 bases; bases with no gene match: 5. The CDR3 has 16 amino acids. Germline V gene lookup returns CDR1 SGHDN and CDR2 FVKESK. The CDR3 coding sequence is TGTGCCAGCAGCCCCTTTGGGACAGCGAACACCGGGGAGCTGTTTTTT. Residues: CASSPFGTANTGELFF. Looking up the rest from reference TRBV14 and TRBJ2-2 gives the full variable domain: EAGVTQFPSHSVIEKGQTVTLRCDPISGHDNLYWYRRVMGKEIKFLLHFVKESKQDESGMPNNRFLAERTGGTYSTLKVQPAELEDSGVYFCASSPFGTANTGELFFGEGSRLTVL.

The rearrangement joins TRBV10-1 to TRBJ2-7; D may be TRBD2 (6 bases). Germline CDR1 is WNHNN and CDR2 is SYGVQD (reference sequence). The CDR3 covers 14 residues. Trimming removed 7 bases from V and 2 bases from J, with 15 bases in between. CDR3 loop: CASNPGSRPYEQYF. For the CDR3, the DNA is TGCGCCAGCAACCCCGGGAGCCGACCCTACGAGCAGTACTTC.

This chain connects TRBV11-3 to TRBJ2-6; TRBD2 aligns across 8 bases. The germline gives CDR1 SGHNT, CDR2 YENEEA. The CDR3 is 17 amino acids. The V segment lost 6 bases and the J segment 2 bases; nucleotides outside the gene matches: 9. In nucleotides, the CDR3 is TGTGCCAGCAGTTCGGGACTAGATCCGACTGGGGCCAACGTCCTGACTTTC. This encodes CASSSGLDPTGANVLTF.

J is TRBJ2-5 and V is TRBV6-8; possibly TRBD1 or TRBD2 for D (5 bases each). This CDR3 region has 13 residues. Deletions cut 8 bases from V and 5 bases from J, with 15 bases between. Germline V gives CDR1 MNHGY, CDR2 SAAAGT. CDR3 bases: TGTGCCAGCCGGAGGCAGGGCGTGGAGACCCAGTACTTC. This codes for CASRRQGVETQYF.